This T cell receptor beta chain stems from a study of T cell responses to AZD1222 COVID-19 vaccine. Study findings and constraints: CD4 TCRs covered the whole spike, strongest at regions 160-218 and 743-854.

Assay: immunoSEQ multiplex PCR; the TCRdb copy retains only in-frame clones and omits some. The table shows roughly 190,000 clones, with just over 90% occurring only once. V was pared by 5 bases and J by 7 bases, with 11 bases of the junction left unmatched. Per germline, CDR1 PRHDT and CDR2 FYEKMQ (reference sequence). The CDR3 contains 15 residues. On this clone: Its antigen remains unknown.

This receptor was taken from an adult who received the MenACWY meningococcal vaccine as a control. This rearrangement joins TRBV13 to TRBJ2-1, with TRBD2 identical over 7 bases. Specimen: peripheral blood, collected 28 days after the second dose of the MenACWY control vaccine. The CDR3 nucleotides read TGTGCCAGCAGCCTGTCTAGCGGACTTTGGAATGAGCAGTTCTTC. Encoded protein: CASSLSSGLWNEQFF.